This TCR beta chain was identified during a study of beta chain features in type 1 diabetes. Concerning this clone itself: What it binds is unknown.

Study results and limitations: The naive, central memory and Treg TCRB repertoires looked more alike in patients than they did in healthy donors. Researchers report that Type 1 diabetes patients had moderately but significantly shorter TCRB CDR3s across all four CD4+ subsets.

Sequencing targeted expressed TCRB transcripts, as all isolated RNA had been reverse transcribed. TCRdb's copy holds only in-frame clones and misses some; the assay was immunoSEQ multiplex PCR. The sample lists 250,000 to 350,000 clones; roughly 13% were seen once. Trimming pared 1 base from V and 5 bases from J, leaving 12 bases between. CDR1 SEHNR and CDR2 FQNEAQ come from the germline V gene (reference sequence). The CDR3 totals 14 residues. J is TRBJ2-7 and V is TRBV7-9, with D perhaps matching TRBD2 (5 bases). This clonotype originated in a man aged 25-45 years with type 1 diabetes. The sample comprised naive CD4+ T cells from blood. DNA of the CDR3: TGTGCCAGCAGCTTAGATCCGGGGTATAACGAGCAGTACTTC. It translates to CASSLDPGYNEQYF. Full variable domain (remainder filled in from reference TRBV7-9 and TRBJ2-7): DTGVSQNPRHKITKRGQNVTFRCDPISEHNRLYWYRQTLGQGPEFLTYFQNEAQLEKSRLLSDRFSAERPKGSFSTLEIQRTEQGDSAMYLCASSLDPGYNEQYFGPGTRLTVT.